The clone carrying this T cell receptor (beta chain) was counted ten times or more. The target antigen is unknown. The sample belongs to a study of neurological immune-mediated disorders. Overall study findings and caveats: The greatest TCR clonal expansion occurred in HTLV-1-associated myelopathy and the least in multiple sclerosis, which fell below healthy controls.

Regarding time point: longitudinal time-point 3. The unsorted libraries were made from 2 million PBMCs kept at -80 C. Template-switch 5'RACE cDNA synthesis added a 10-nucleotide unique molecular identifier. One entry per CDR3 protein results from TCRdb running MiXCR on the 5' RACE reads. This sample has approximately 47,000 distinct CDR3 sequences, with roughly 12% found just once. Sequencing was done on a sample of PBMCs. This receptor was identified in a male donor with HTLV-1-associated myelopathy (HAM/TSP).

Here the CDR3 reads CASSLRDGYEQYF. As DNA, the CDR3 is TGTGCCAGCAGCTTAAGAGACGGGTACGAGCAGTACTTC. The chain joins TRBV7-3 to TRBJ2-7; D gene uncertain. Trimming pared 1 base from V and 4 bases from J, leaving 8 bases between. Germline lookup yields CDR1 SGHTA and CDR2 FQGTGA. This CDR3 has 13 amino acids.